The sequence of this T cell receptor (beta chain) was determined in a study of T-cell reconstitution after alpha-beta-depleted transplantation in children. Using unique molecular identifiers, the investigators prepared the TCRbeta library. One entry per CDR3 protein, called by TCRdb with MiXCR from the PCR reads. The data contain about 540,000 distinct CDR3 sequences, around 16% of them singletons. Trimming removed 6 bases at V and 4 bases at J, with 16 bases between. Looked up from germline, CDR1 is MNHNS and CDR2 is SASEGT. The length of the CDR3 is 15 residues. This clonotype came up a few times. The TCR comes from a human donor who donated a stem cell graft to a child with acute lymphoblastic leukemia. V usage is TRBV6-1 and J usage is TRBJ1-5; tentative D call: TRBD1 (6 bases). Sequences were derived from PBMCs from the stem cell graft donor, sampled from the stem cell graft. The CDR3 reads CASRRQAARNQPQHF. CDR3 sequence (DNA): TGTGCCAGCAGACGACAGGCGGCGAGGAATCAGCCCCAGCATTTT.